This TCR beta chain was observed in a study of T cells after yellow fever vaccination. Background on the study: Researchers used SMART-Seq v4 Ultra Low Input to prepare fractions that had low cell numbers. The study's findings and limits: The booster saw the reappearance of most primary-vaccination clones (approximately 97% CD4, around 88% CD8).

The CDR3 has 11 residues. Trimming pared 6 bases from V and 7 bases from J, leaving 12 bases between. Germline V gene sequence: CDR1 SQVTM, CDR2 ANQGSEA. Using its own MiXCR run on the 5' RACE reads, TCRdb lists one record per CDR3 protein. Found here are approximately 70,000 distinct CDR3 sequences, around 7.8% of them singletons; the top ten hold 25% to 35%. This clonotype was picked up many times. The antigen remains undetermined. Sequencing used CD8+ T cells sorted from PBMCs, obtained around 10 days after the first yellow fever vaccination. V and J are TRBV29-1 and TRBJ2-5; TRBD1 is a possible D gene (5 bases). The TCR originated in a man aged 18-30 years who received the YFV17D yellow fever vaccine. The CDR3 sequence: CSVPEQGTQYF. The CDR3 DNA reads as TGCAGCGTGCCAGAGCAGGGGACCCAGTACTTC. Drawing the rest from reference TRBV29-1 and TRBJ2-5, the complete variable domain is SAVISQKPSRDICQRGTSLTIQCQVDSQVTMMFWYRQQPGQSLTLIATANQGSEATYESGFVIDKFPISRPNLTFSTLTVSNMSPEDSSIYLCSVPEQGTQYFGPGTRLLVL.